The entry below describes one T cell receptor beta chain. Measured with immunoSEQ multiplex PCR; TCRdb has only the in-frame clones, and not every one. This table holds about 170,000 clones, 70% to 80% found once. This sample was included in a study of blood T cell repertoires in COVID-19. Those who participated ranged in age from roughly 18 to 90 years and resided in 20 to 25 US areas. Trimming took 2 bases from V and 8 from J; bases not matched to a gene: 4. CDR1 is SGHRS, CDR2 YFSETQ, per germline. The CDR3 has 15 residues. The sequencing input was PBMCs or T cells enriched from blood (not recorded which). This TCR derives from a woman in her 70s in a cohort exposed to, infected with or recovered from COVID-19 (not recorded which). The rearrangement joins TRBV5-1 to TRBJ2-1, with 13 bases that match TRBD2. The CDR3 nucleotides are TGCGCCAGCAGCTTCGGACTAGCGGGAGTGGATGAGCAGTTCTTC. It is translated as CASSFGLAGVDEQFF.